These 2 T cell receptor beta chains came from one sample sequenced in a study of human T cells and chemical hapten exposure. Time point: pre-sensitization, week 0. Sample treatment: therapeutic diphenylcyclopropenone sensitization with weekly scalp DPC. TCRdb reprocessed the RACE reads with MiXCR, giving one entry per CDR3 protein. The repertoire has about 380,000 distinct CDR3 sequences, 4.5% to 6% of them found once; the top ten carry 2.5% to 3%. The sample consisted of whole blood, taken in connection with sensitization to the hapten diphenylcyclopropenone (DPC). These receptors originate from a woman between 50 and 59 years old with alopecia areata. Some clones in this sample may be carry-over from other donors' samples.

The CDR3 reads CASSQPGDRYGYTF. Here the CDR3 DNA reads TGTGCCAGCAGCCAACCTGGGGACAGGTATGGCTACACCTTC. The chain carries TRBV3-1 and TRBJ1-2, with TRBD1 matching over 8 bases. Germline CDR1 LGHDT, CDR2 YNNKEL (reference sequence). This CDR3 region has 14 residues. Trimming removed 2 bases from V and 5 bases from J; junction bases left unmatched: 4.

This clonotype was counted a few times. The rearrangement uses TRBV10-3 and TRBJ2-6; perhaps TRBD2 as D (6 bases). Trimming took 10 bases from V and 0 from J, leaving 19 bases between them. Germline assignment: CDR1 ENHRY and CDR2 SYGVKD. The CDR3 totals 17 residues. The CDR3 spells CATGRGDRGSGANVLTF. CDR3 nucleotides: TGTGCCACAGGCCGCGGGGACCGGGGCTCTGGGGCCAACGTCCTGACTTTC.